This T cell receptor beta chain was profiled in a study of T cell responses to AZD1222 COVID-19 vaccine. The study, taken as a whole, reports: Receipt of two AZD1222 doses was followed by a rise in Spike-specific TCR breadth and depth. Seropositivity was recorded at baseline in only 6 or 7 AZD1222 recipients. Spike-wide vaccine-associated CD4 TCRs dominated at 160-218 and 743-854. The study reported that nearly half of spike-specific TCRs target unmutated variant regions.

Sequenced by immunoSEQ multiplex PCR; TCRdb stores in-frame clones only, minus some. The sample lists about 120,000 clones, about 88% occurring once. CDR3 length: 14 residues. CDR1 and CDR2 from the germline V gene are MDHEN and SYDVKM. Trimming removed 4 bases from V and 6 bases from J; junction bases left unmatched: 4. The count of this clone is one. Its antigen is currently unknown. The TCR sequence derives from an adult in good health. This sample comprised peripheral blood, obtained on day 0 of AZD1222 vaccination. V and J are TRBV28 and TRBJ1-2, with 11 bases identical to TRBD1. CDR3 coding DNA: TGTGCCAGCAGTTCCGGACAGGGGGCAAATGGCTACACCTTC. This translates into CASSSGQGANGYTF.